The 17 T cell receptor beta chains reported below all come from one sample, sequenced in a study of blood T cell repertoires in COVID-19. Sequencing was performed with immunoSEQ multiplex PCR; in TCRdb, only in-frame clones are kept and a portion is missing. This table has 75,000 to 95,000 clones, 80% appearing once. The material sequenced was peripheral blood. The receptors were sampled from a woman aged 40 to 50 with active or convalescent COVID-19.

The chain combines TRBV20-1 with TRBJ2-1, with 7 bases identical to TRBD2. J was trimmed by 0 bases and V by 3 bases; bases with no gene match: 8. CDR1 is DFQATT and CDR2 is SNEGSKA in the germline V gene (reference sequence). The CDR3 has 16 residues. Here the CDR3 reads CSASGLGGSSYNEQFF. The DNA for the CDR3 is TGCAGTGCTAGTGGCCTCGGGGGGAGCTCCTACAATGAGCAGTTCTTC.

DNA of the CDR3: TGCAGCGTTGGGGACAGGGGAGGGCCAAACAATGAGCAGTTCTTC. Translation: CSVGDRGGPNNEQFF. The chain employs TRBV29-1 and TRBJ2-1; 10 bases map to TRBD1. CDR1 and CDR2 from the germline V gene are SQVTM and ANQGSEA. V lost 4 bases to trimming and J lost 5 bases; unmatched junction nucleotides: 8. CDR3 length: 15 residues.

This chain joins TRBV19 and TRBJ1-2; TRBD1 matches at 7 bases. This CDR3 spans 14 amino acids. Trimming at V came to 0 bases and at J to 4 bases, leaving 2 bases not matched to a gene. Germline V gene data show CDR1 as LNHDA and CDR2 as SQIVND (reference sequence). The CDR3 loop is CASSIEGTVYGYTF. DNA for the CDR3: TGTGCCAGTAGTATAGAAGGGACAGTCTATGGCTACACCTTC. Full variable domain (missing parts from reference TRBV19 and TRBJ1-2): DGGITQSPKYLFRKEGQNVTLSCEQNLNHDAMYWYRQDPGQGLRLIYYSQIVNDFQKGDIAEGYSVSREKKESFPLTVTSAQKNPTAFYLCASSIEGTVYGYTFGSGTRLTVV.

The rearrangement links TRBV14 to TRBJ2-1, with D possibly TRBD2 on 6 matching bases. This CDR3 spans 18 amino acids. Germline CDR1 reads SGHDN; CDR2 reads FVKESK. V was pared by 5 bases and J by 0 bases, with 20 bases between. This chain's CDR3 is CASSTSFGPRASYNEQFF. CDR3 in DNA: TGTGCCAGCAGCACTAGCTTTGGCCCGAGAGCCTCCTACAATGAGCAGTTCTTC. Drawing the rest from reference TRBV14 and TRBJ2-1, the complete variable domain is EAGVTQFPSHSVIEKGQTVTLRCDPISGHDNLYWYRRVMGKEIKFLLHFVKESKQDESGMPNNRFLAERTGGTYSTLKVQPAELEDSGVYFCASSTSFGPRASYNEQFFGPGTRLTVL.

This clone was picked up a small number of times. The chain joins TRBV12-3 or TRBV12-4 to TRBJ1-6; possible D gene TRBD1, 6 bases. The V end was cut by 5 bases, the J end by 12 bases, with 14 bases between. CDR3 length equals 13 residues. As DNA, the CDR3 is TGTGCCAGCAGTACCTCGGACAGTCGACCCCTCCACTTT. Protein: CASSTSDSRPLHF.

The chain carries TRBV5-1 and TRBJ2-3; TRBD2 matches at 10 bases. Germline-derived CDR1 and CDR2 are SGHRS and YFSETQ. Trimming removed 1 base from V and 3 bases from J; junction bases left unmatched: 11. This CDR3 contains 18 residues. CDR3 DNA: TGCGCCAGCAGCTTGAGGGCCCCTAGCGGGAGTCGAACAGATACGCAGTATTTT. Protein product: CASSLRAPSGSRTDTQYF.

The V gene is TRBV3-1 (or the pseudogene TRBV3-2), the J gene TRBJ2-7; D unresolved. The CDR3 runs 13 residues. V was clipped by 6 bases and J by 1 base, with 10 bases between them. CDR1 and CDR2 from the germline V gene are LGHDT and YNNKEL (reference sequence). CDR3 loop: CASRAVNSYEQYF. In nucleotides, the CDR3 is TGTGCCAGCAGGGCTGTGAATTCCTACGAGCAGTACTTC.

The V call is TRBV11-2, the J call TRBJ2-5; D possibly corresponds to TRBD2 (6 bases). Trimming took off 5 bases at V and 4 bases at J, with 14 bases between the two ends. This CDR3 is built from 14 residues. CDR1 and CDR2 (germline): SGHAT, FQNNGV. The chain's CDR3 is CASSRGSGSETQYF. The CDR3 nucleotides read TGTGCCAGCAGCAGGGGTAGCGGTTCAGAGACCCAGTACTTC.

The CDR3 reads CASRSGLAGDTQYF. DNA of the CDR3: TGTGCCAGCAGGTCGGGACTAGCGGGAGATACGCAGTATTTT. V and J are TRBV7-9 and TRBJ2-3; 12 bases are shared with TRBD2. This CDR3 region has 14 residues. The germline gives CDR1 SEHNR, CDR2 FQNEAQ (reference sequence). The V segment lost 6 bases and the J segment 5 bases; nucleotides outside the gene matches: 3.

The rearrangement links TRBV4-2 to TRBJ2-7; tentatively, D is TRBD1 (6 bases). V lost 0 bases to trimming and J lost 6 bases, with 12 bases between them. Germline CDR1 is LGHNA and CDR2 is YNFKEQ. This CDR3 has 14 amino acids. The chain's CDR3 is CASSQDVRGGEQYF. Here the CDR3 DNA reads TGTGCCAGCAGCCAAGACGTCAGGGGTGGCGAGCAGTACTTC.

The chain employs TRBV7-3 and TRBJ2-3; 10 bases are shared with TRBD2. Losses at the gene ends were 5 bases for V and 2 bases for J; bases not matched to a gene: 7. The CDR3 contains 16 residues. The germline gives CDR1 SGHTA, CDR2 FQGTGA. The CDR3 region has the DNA TGTGCCAGCAGCCTCGGGACTAGCGAAACCACAGATACGCAGTATTTT. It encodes CASSLGTSETTDTQYF. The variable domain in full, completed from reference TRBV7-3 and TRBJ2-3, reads GAGVSQTPSNKVTEKGKYVELRCDPISGHTALYWYRQSLGQGPEFLIYFQGTGAADDSGLPNDRFFAVRPEGSVSTLKIQRTERGDSAVYLCASSLGTSETTDTQYFGPGTRLTVL.

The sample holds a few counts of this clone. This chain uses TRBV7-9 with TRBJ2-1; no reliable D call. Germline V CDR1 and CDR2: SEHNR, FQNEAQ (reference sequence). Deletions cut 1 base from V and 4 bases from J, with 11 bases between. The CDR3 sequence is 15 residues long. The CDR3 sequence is CASSLGRTTYNEQFF. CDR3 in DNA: TGTGCCAGCAGCTTAGGTCGCACTACTTACAATGAGCAGTTCTTC.

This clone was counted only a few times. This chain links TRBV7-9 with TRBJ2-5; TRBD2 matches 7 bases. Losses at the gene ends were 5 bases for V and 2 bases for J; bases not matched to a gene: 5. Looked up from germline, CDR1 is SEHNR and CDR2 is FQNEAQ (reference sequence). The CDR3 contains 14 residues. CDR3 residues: CASSRLAAQETQYF. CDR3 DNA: TGTGCCAGCAGCCGACTAGCTGCGCAAGAGACCCAGTACTTC.

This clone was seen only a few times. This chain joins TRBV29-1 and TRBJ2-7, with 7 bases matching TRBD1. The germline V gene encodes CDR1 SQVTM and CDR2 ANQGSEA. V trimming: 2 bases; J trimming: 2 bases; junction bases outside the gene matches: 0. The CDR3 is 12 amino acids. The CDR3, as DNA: TGCAGCGTTGAAACAGGGGCCTACGAGCAGTACTTC. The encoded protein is CSVETGAYEQYF.

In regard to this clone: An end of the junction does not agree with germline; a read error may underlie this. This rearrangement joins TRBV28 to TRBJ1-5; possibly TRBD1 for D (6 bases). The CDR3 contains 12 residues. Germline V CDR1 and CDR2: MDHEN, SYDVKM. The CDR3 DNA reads TGTGCAAGCAGGTTGGGGGCCCAGCCCCAGCATTTT. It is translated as CASRLGAQPQHF.

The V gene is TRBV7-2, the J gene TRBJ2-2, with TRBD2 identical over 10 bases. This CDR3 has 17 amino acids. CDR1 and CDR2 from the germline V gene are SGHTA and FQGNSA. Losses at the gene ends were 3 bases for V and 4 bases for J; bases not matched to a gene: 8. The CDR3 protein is CASSFTGTSDITGELFF. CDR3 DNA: TGTGCCAGCAGCTTCACCGGGACTAGCGATATCACCGGGGAGCTGTTTTTT. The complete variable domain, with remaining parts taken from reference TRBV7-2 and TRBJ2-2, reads GAGVSQSPSNKVTEKGKDVELRCDPISGHTALYWYRQSLGQGLEFLIYFQGNSAPDKSGLPSDRFSAERTGGSVSTLTIQRTQQEDSAVYLCASSFTGTSDITGELFFGEGSRLTVL.

The CDR3 here is CASREGQARGEQYF. The DNA for the CDR3 is TGTGCCAGTAGGGAGGGACAGGCCAGAGGGGAGCAGTACTTC. This rearrangement joins TRBV19 to TRBJ2-7; TRBD1 matches at 8 bases. J lost 7 bases, V lost 6 bases, and 11 bases had no gene match. This CDR3 has 14 residues. Germline CDR1 reads LNHDA; CDR2 reads SQIVND (reference sequence).